The T cell receptor beta chain under discussion was sequenced for a study of T cells in Graves' hyperthyroidism and ophthalmopathy. Exclusion of patients followed from uncontrolled infection, other autoimmune disease, pregnancy or lactation. The TCR beta CDR3 regions underwent amplification using RNA transcripts as the source. During a first-round RT-PCR of the TCR CDR3, the HTBI primer set was used. TCRdb analysed the multiplex PCR reads with MiXCR anew, one entry per CDR3 protein. The table includes approximately 700,000 distinct CDR3 sequences, 45% detected once. Per germline, CDR1 SGHTA and CDR2 FQGNSA. This CDR3 region has 16 residues. V trimming: 3 bases; J trimming: 0 bases; junction bases outside the gene matches: 7.

The chain links TRBV7-2 to TRBJ2-7, with 8 bases identical to TRBD2. Sequencing was carried out using peripheral blood or thyroid tissue (not recorded which). The TCR was taken from an adult man with Graves' disease, either hyperthyroidism or ophthalmopathy (not recorded which). The DNA of the CDR3 is TGTGCCAGCAGCTTGCATAGCGGGGAAAGCTCCTACGAGCAGTACTTC. This translates into CASSLHSGESSYEQYF.